The present entry profiles one T cell receptor (beta chain) with its context. Its antigen is undetermined. CD4 T cells were positively selected, then CD8 T cells from the CD4-negative fraction. Cells stained for CD3, CD4, CD8, CD45RA, CD27 and viability were sorted into four CD45RA/CD27 subsets. This entry is derived from a study of naive and memory T cell subsets. An equimolar mix of two oligonucleotides served as the beta constant-region primer for TRBC1 and TRBC2. The ligated cDNA underwent four PCR rounds using SP2 and nested alpha and beta constant-region primers. In TCRdb, the UMI-ligation and nested PCR reads were re-called with MiXCR into one record per CDR3 protein. The sample shows around 130,000 distinct CDR3 sequences, roughly 36% of them seen only once. In germline, CDR1 is DFQATT, CDR2 SNEGSKA (reference sequence). Trimming stripped 3 bases from V and 3 bases from J, with 12 bases between. The CDR3 totals 14 residues.

General study findings and limits: Over 90% of naive TCR sequences appeared only once after error correction, unlike memory subsets.

The sequence was collected from a human donor in good health. Specimen: central memory CD4+ T cells from blood. The chain recombines TRBV20-1 with TRBJ2-1, with D maybe TRBD2 (6 bases). The CDR3 loop is CSASGGTYYNEQFF. CDR3 nucleotide sequence: TGCAGTGCTAGTGGGGGGACTTACTACAATGAGCAGTTCTTC.